The present TCR beta chain was sequenced within a study of T cells after yellow fever vaccination. In TCRdb, the 5' RACE reads were re-called with MiXCR into one record per CDR3 protein. This sample has about 69,000 distinct CDR3 sequences; roughly 6% occur once, and the top ten carry roughly 2%. Many counts were recorded for this clonotype. The source was CD4+ T cells sorted from PBMCs, collected roughly 15 days after the first yellow fever vaccination. This TCR derives from a man aged 18 to 29 who received the YFV17D yellow fever vaccine.

CDR3 in amino acids: CASSQGLPVTDTQYF. The CDR3 DNA reads as TGCGCCAGCAGCCAAGGACTACCGGTCACAGATACGCAGTATTTT. The chain couples TRBV4-3 to TRBJ2-3; D is perhaps TRBD2 (5 bases). The ends were cut back, 1 base at V and 2 bases at J, with 10 bases in the middle. The germline V gene encodes CDR1 LGHNA and CDR2 YSLEER. CDR3 size: 15 residues.